A single T cell receptor beta chain is shown here with its context. The source of the sample is a study of yellow fever vaccine responses in identical twins. The CDR3 has 15 residues. V was shortened by 0 bases and J by 2 bases, with 10 bases between the two germline ends. In germline, CDR1 is SGHRS, CDR2 YFSETQ. TCRdb recomputed calls from the RT-PCR reads with MiXCR, one row per CDR3 protein. Here the sample spans about 14,000 distinct CDR3 sequences, approximately 84% being singletons. The material sequenced was T cells from blood (PBMCs), unsorted or a sorted subset (not recorded which), taken before or after yellow fever vaccination (not recorded which). The TCR comes from a woman aged 18-35 years who received the yellow fever vaccine. V gene TRBV5-1 combines with J gene TRBJ2-3; tentatively, D is TRBD2 (5 bases). The CDR3 reads CASSLAGSPTDTQYF. Written as DNA, the CDR3 is TGCGCCAGCAGCTTGGCGGGGTCCCCCACAGATACGCAGTATTTT. Supplemented by reference TRBV5-1 and TRBJ2-3, the full variable domain reads KAGVTQTPRYLIKTRGQQVTLSCSPISGHRSVSWYQQTPGQGLQFLFEYFSETQRNKGNFPGRFSGRQFSNSRSEMNVSTLELGDSALYLCASSLAGSPTDTQYFGPGTRLTVL.